This T cell receptor beta chain was obtained from a study of identical twins. Study results and limitations: Within cord blood, abundant beta clonotypes carried fewer insertions, but memory repertoires showed no such trend.

The sample holds a few counts of this clonotype. Its antigen is not identified. TCRdb ran MiXCR on the 5' RACE reads and lists one entry per CDR3 protein. The sample contains 250,000 or so distinct CDR3 sequences, roughly 13% of which appear only once. This CDR3 comprises 17 residues. Another study also made use of these data, one on yellow fever vaccine responses in identical twins.

V usage is TRBV21-1 and J usage is TRBJ2-7; TRBD2 was called by the table and not checked on the DNA. TRBV21-1 is marked as a pseudogene. The TCR comes from a woman aged 18 to 35 in good health. The sequenced sample was memory (CD45RO+) T cells sorted from blood. The CDR3 sequence is CASTPPIEGPGGYEQYF. CDR3 in DNA: TGTGCCAGCACCCCCCCAATCGAGGGCCCTGGGGGCTACGAGCAGTACTTC.